These T cell receptor beta chains were read from a single sample in a study of OX40 agonist ivuxolimab in advanced cancers. Some clones are missing from TCRdb's copy, which holds only in-frame ones; the method was immunoSEQ multiplex PCR. The sample gives approximately 70,000 clones, 70% to 80% of which show up once; 1.5% to 2% is in the top ten. Sequences were derived from CD4+ or CD8+ T cells sorted from blood, sampled in a trial of the OX40 agonist ivuxolimab. Receptors were obtained from an adult with an advanced solid tumor such as melanoma, head and neck, liver or kidney cancer. Both conserved end residues are part of each CDR3. D genes are given only for firm matches. Rows give clone size only sometimes, using once, few, many, or a class for an expanded clone.

TRBV29-1,TRBJ1-3,18,NA,TRBD1,TGCAGCGTCACGAAGAACGACAGGGGAAGGTACTCTGGAAACACCATATATTTT,CSVTKNDRGRYSGNTIYF
TRBV7-6,TRBJ2-2,16,NA,TRBD2,TGTGCCAGCAGCCAAAGGACTAGCGGGGGGGCCGGGGAGCTGTTTTTT,CASSQRTSGGAGELFF
TRBV11-2,TRBJ1-4,16,NA,NA,TGTGCCAGCAGCTCCCTCGACAGAGAAACTAATGAAAAACTGTTTTTT,CASSSLDRETNEKLFF
TRBV7-3,TRBJ1-5,12,NA,NA,TGTGCCAGCAGCGCGGACAATCAGCCCCAGCATTTT,CASSADNQPQHF
TRBV10-3,TRBJ1-5,15,NA,TRBD1,TGTGCCATCAGTGTTGGGCAGGGGGGAAATCAGCCCCAGCATTTT,CAISVGQGGNQPQHF
TRBV15,TRBJ1-6,16,NA,NA,TGTGCCACCAGCAGGGGACTCCAAATGAGGAATTCACCCCTCCACTTT,CATSRGLQMRNSPLHF
TRBV29-1,TRBJ2-5,12,NA,NA,TGCAGCGTTGTTGACCCGGCGGAGACCCAGTACTTC,CSVVDPAETQYF
TRBV18,TRBJ2-2,15,NA,NA,TGTGCCAGCTCACCACGAGGGGTAGGCACCGGGGAGCTGTTTTTT,CASSPRGVGTGELFF
TRBV6-1,TRBJ1-1,11,NA,NA,TGTGCCAGCATCTGGATGAGTGAAGCTTTCTTT,CASIWMSEAFF
TRBV6-5,TRBJ1-4,15,NA,NA,TGTGCCAGCAGTTACTCCGGGACAAATAATGAAAAACTGTTTTTT,CASSYSGTNNEKLFF
TRBV28,TRBJ1-1,13,NA,NA,TGTGCCAGCAGTTTATTAGCCGGCAGGATGGCTTTCTTT,CASSLLAGRMAFF
TRBV18,TRBJ1-1,15,NA,NA,TGTGCCAGCTCACCACCGGGGAGGGCTAGCACTGAAGCTTTCTTT,CASSPPGRASTEAFF
TRBV5-1,TRBJ1-2,15,NA,NA,TGCGCCAGCAGCCTCACCCCGACAGGACCCTATGGCTACACCTTC,CASSLTPTGPYGYTF
TRBV5-4,TRBJ2-7,14,NA,NA,TGTGCCAGCAGACCAGACTTTTGGGACTACGAGCAGTACTTC,CASRPDFWDYEQYF
TRBV5-1,TRBJ2-7,15,NA,TRBD1,TGTGCCAGCAGCTTGGGGGACAGGGCTACTGGAGAGCAGTACTTC,CASSLGDRATGEQYF
TRBV20-1,TRBJ1-2,11,NA,NA,TGCAGTGCTAGACTGGTTAATGGCTACACCTTC,CSARLVNGYTF
TRBV6-6,TRBJ1-3,16,NA,TRBD1,TGTGCCAGCAGTTACGGACAGGGAGACTTGGGAAACACCATATATTTT,CASSYGQGDLGNTIYF
TRBV11-2,TRBJ2-3,16,NA,NA,TGTGCCAGCAGCTCGTCCGCCGGGACGCCGATTGGTACGCAGTATTTT,CASSSSAGTPIGTQYF
TRBV18,TRBJ2-6,17,many,NA,TGTGCCAGCTCTCAGGGGAGTGTAAGCTCTGGGGCCAACGTCCTGACTTTC,CASSQGSVSSGANVLTF
TRBV30,TRBJ2-1,14,NA,TRBD2,TGTGCCTGGAGTAATCGGGGACTAGATTCGGGGCAGTTCTTC,CAWSNRGLDSGQFF
TRBV19,TRBJ1-5,14,NA,TRBD1,TGTGCCAGTACTCTTGACAGGGCGAATCAGCCCCAGCATTTT,CASTLDRANQPQHF
TRBV11-1,TRBJ2-7,14,once,TRBD2,TGTGCCAGCAGCTGGGGACTAGCGAGTTACGAGCAGTACTTC,CASSWGLASYEQYF
TRBV7-9,TRBJ2-2,16,NA,NA,TGTGCCAGCAGCCAAGGACAGTTCGCGAACACCGGGGAGCTGTTTTTT,CASSQGQFANTGELFF
TRBV7-8,TRBJ1-3,14,once,NA,TGTGCCAGCAGCCCCGGGACCTCTGGAAACACCATATATTTT,CASSPGTSGNTIYF
TRBV19,TRBJ2-2,15,NA,NA,TGTGCCAGTAGTATTGGGGAGACGTACACCGGGGAGCTGTTTTTT,CASSIGETYTGELFF
TRBV7-3,TRBJ1-2,14,once,TRBD1,TGTGCCAGCAGCCCGGGACAGGGCGACTATGGCTACACCTTC,CASSPGQGDYGYTF